This is a list of T cell receptor beta chains from one sample in a study of radiotherapy plus CTLA-4 blockade in lung cancer. Sequenced by immunoSEQ multiplex PCR; TCRdb stores in-frame clones only, minus some. Counted here are tens of thousands of clones, under 80% occurring once; the ten biggest clones make up over 15%. The input for sequencing was peripheral blood, taken from a patient treated with radiotherapy plus ipilimumab. The receptors come from a human donor with non-small cell lung cancer who had a complete response to radiotherapy plus ipilimumab. The CDR3 runs from the conserved cysteine through the conserved F or W. The order of the fields is clone size, J gene, V gene, D gene, CDR3 protein, CDR3 DNA. The D gene is left open where the match is weak. Clone size appears in some rows only: once, few, many, or a class for an expanded clone.

-,TRBJ2-2,TRBV18,TRBD1,CASSPRGQGAIGELFF,TGTGCCAGCTCACCACGTGGACAGGGGGCCATAGGGGAGCTGTTTTTT
once,TRBJ1-2,TRBV15,TRBD1,CATSSYGGTGDGYTF,TGTGCCACCAGCAGTTACGGGGGGACAGGGGATGGCTACACCTTC
-,TRBJ1-6,TRBV7-9,-,CASSQDPGNSPLHF,TGCGCCAGCAGCCAAGATCCCGGTAATTCACCCCTCCACTTT
-,TRBJ2-1,TRBV7-9,TRBD1,CASSHRQGAVNEQFF,TGTGCCAGCAGTCACAGACAGGGGGCTGTCAATGAGCAGTTCTTC
-,TRBJ2-7,TRBV27,TRBD1,CASSLTAGQGYEQYF,TGTGCCAGCAGTTTGACGGCGGGACAGGGCTACGAGCAGTACTTC
-,TRBJ2-3,TRBV29-1,TRBD1,CSVGQGTDTQYF,TGCAGCGTCGGACAGGGGACGGATACGCAGTATTTT
-,TRBJ1-2,TRBV18,-,CASSRGGDYGYTF,TGTGCCAGCTCACGGGGGGGAGACTATGGCTACACCTTC
once,TRBJ1-2,TRBV6-5,TRBD1,CASSYSPGQGAYTF,TGTGCCAGCAGTTATTCTCCGGGACAGGGAGCCTACACCTTC
-,TRBJ2-7,TRBV18,TRBD2,CASSPPAGGLEQYF,TGTGCCAGCTCACCACCGGCGGGGGGGCTCGAGCAGTACTTC
-,TRBJ1-5,TRBV19,TRBD1,CASSSYSGTGNYNQPQHF,TGTGCCAGTAGTTCTTACTCCGGGACAGGGAATTATAATCAGCCCCAGCATTTT
-,TRBJ1-4,TRBV4-1,TRBD1,CASSASRDRVRNEKLFF,TGCGCCAGCAGCGCGTCCCGGGACAGGGTTCGTAATGAAAAACTGTTTTTT
few,TRBJ1-3,TRBV10-1,-,CASSDGTLGGNTIYF,TGCGCCAGCAGTGATGGGACTTTAGGAGGAAACACCATATATTTT
-,TRBJ2-2,TRBV10-3,-,CAISMGGPTNTGELFF,TGTGCCATCAGTATGGGGGGACCCACGAACACCGGGGAGCTGTTTTTT
-,TRBJ2-2,TRBV5-1,-,CASSLGSTGEVTGELFF,TGCGCCAGCAGCTTGGGTTCAACAGGAGAGGTAACCGGGGAGCTGTTTTTT
once,TRBJ1-5,TRBV30,-,CAWSLQGNQPQHF,TGTGCCTGGAGTTTGCAGGGGAATCAGCCCCAGCATTTT
-,TRBJ1-1,TRBV4-3,-,CASSQDRRGEAFF,TGCGCCAGCAGCCAAGACCGGCGGGGGGAAGCTTTCTTT
-,TRBJ1-1,TRBV5-4,-,CASSSPMNTEAFF,TGTGCCAGCAGCTCCCCCATGAACACTGAAGCTTTCTTT
-,TRBJ2-1,TRBV10-3,TRBD1,CAISDPGQTYNEQFF,TGTGCCATCAGTGATCCGGGACAGACCTACAATGAGCAGTTCTTC
few,TRBJ2-7,TRBV7-2,-,CASSLRGYEQYF,TGTGCCAGCAGCTTAAGGGGTTACGAGCAGTACTTC
-,TRBJ1-6,TRBV7-9,TRBD1,CASNRGGSPLHF,TGTGCCAGCAACAGGGGAGGTTCACCCCTCCACTTT
-,TRBJ2-7,TRBV7-2,-,CASSRPGYEQYF,TGTGCCAGCAGCCGCCCGGGGTACGAGCAGTACTTC
-,TRBJ2-3,TRBV5-4,TRBD2,CASSSGLADITDTQYF,TGTGCCAGCAGCTCAGGACTAGCGGATATCACAGATACGCAGTATTTT
-,TRBJ2-3,TRBV9,TRBD2,CASSGLGGGPYTQYF,TGTGCCAGCAGCGGCCTTGGGGGAGGGCCGTATACGCAGTATTTT
-,TRBJ2-1,TRBV5-1,TRBD2,CASSGGGSYNEQFF,TGCGCCAGCAGTGGGGGGGGATCCTACAATGAGCAGTTCTTC
-,TRBJ1-6,TRBV27,-,CASSLWQGNSPLHF,TGTGCCAGCAGTTTATGGCAGGGTAATTCACCCCTCCACTTT
-,TRBJ2-5,TRBV27,TRBD1,CASSRGQGQETQYF,TGTGCCAGCAGCCGCGGACAGGGACAAGAGACCCAGTACTTC
-,TRBJ1-4,TRBV7-9,-,CASSLSGGGKNEKLFF,TGTGCCAGCAGCTTATCGGGGGGCGGGAAGAATGAAAAACTGTTTTTT
-,TRBJ2-3,TRBV27,-,CASSTPRISTRELTDTQYF,TGTGCCAGCAGTACCCCCAGAATCTCGACTAGGGAGCTCACAGATACGCAGTATTTT
-,TRBJ1-2,TRBV19,TRBD1,CASFSTGDHGYTF,TGTGCCAGTTTTTCGACAGGGGACCATGGCTACACCTTC
-,TRBJ1-5,TRBV28,-,CASNSGGSSQPQHF,TGTGCCAGCAATTCGGGAGGTAGCAGCCAGCCCCAGCATTTT
few,TRBJ1-1,TRBV25-1,-,CASSEGFGQGNTEAFF,TGTGCCAGCAGTGAAGGGTTCGGGCAGGGGAACACTGAAGCTTTCTTT
-,TRBJ1-2,TRBV5-6,TRBD1,CASSLVDRREVGGYTF,TGTGCCAGCAGCTTGGTGGACAGGAGGGAAGTAGGTGGCTACACCTTC
-,TRBJ1-1,TRBV19,-,CASSITGRETEAFF,TGTGCCAGTAGTATAACCGGGAGGGAGACTGAAGCTTTCTTT